The clone carrying this T cell receptor beta chain has ten or more counts. This sample was included in a study of T cells after yellow fever vaccination. Overall study: CD3, CD45RA, CCR7 and CD95 defined the sorted EM, EMRA, CM and Tscm memory subsets. SMART-Seq v4 Ultra Low Input served to prepare low-cell-number fractions.

V was pared by 5 bases and J by 4 bases, with 6 bases between. Germline assignment: CDR1 SGHAT and CDR2 FQNNGV. This CDR3 has 12 residues. Study observations and caveats: Reappearance after the booster was seen for most primary-vaccination clones, at 96% CD4 and 70% to 90% CD8.

TCRdb used MiXCR to reprocess the 5' RACE reads, holding one entry per CDR3 protein. The sample carries tens of thousands of distinct CDR3 sequences, 4% to 5% recorded once. The receptor was derived from a young man who received the YFV17D yellow fever vaccine. This sequence joins TRBV11-2 and TRBJ2-1; D is undetermined. Sequenced here: PBMCs, either bulk or a sorted T-cell subset (CD4+, CD8+, memory, or dextramer-sorted; not recorded which), sampled on the day of the yellow fever booster vaccination. The CDR3 region is CASSKEYNEQFF. The DNA for the CDR3 is TGTGCCAGCAGCAAAGAATACAATGAGCAGTTCTTC.